These T cell receptor beta chains were read from a single sample in a study of T-cell memory formation after mild COVID-19. TCRdb reanalysed the 5' RACE reads using MiXCR and keeps one entry per CDR3 protein. This table has 250,000 or so distinct CDR3 sequences, 15% to 20% appearing once. Sequencing was done on a sample of PBMCs or a T cell subset sorted from them (not recorded which). These receptors were taken from a man aged 18-30 years who had mild COVID-19 (a few samples of this study predate the infection). Cell type and time point are not known. Each CDR3 is given with its conserved first and last residue. D genes are given only for firm matches. A clone size is listed for some rows: how often the clone was seen (once, few, many), or a class if it is expanded.

TGCGCCAGCAGCCAGGGACAGGGAGGTAACTATGGCTACACCTTC CASSQGQGGNYGYTF 15 . TRBJ1-2 TRBD1 TRBV4-1
TGTGCCAGCAGCTTAGATGGGGGTCAGGCCCAGCATTTT CASSLDGGQAQHF 13 . TRBJ1-5 . TRBV7-2
TGCAGTGCTAGCCGGCAGGGAATAGGGGCTAATGAAAAACTGTTTTTT CSASRQGIGANEKLFF 16 . TRBJ1-4 . TRBV20-1
TGCGCCAGCAGCGGACAGGGGGCCTACAATGAGCAGTTCTTC CASSGQGAYNEQFF 14 few TRBJ2-1 TRBD1 TRBV5-1
TGTGCCAGCAGCCAATTAGGGCCGACCCCAGAGACCCAGTACTTC CASSQLGPTPETQYF 15 . TRBJ2-5 . TRBV4-2
TGTGCCATCAGAAGCTCTCTCGAGAACACCGGGGAGCTGTTTTTT CAIRSSLENTGELFF 15 . TRBJ2-2 . TRBV10-3
TGTGCCAGCAGTAGAAAGCGGGGGGGTCCGGACACCGGGGAGCTGTTTTTT CASSRKRGGPDTGELFF 17 few TRBJ2-2 TRBD2 TRBV25-1
TGCAGCGTTGACGGGATGGGAATCAATGAGCAGTTCTTC CSVDGMGINEQFF 13 few TRBJ2-1 . TRBV29-1
TGTGCCAGCTCACAGACAGGCTATAGCAATCAGCCCCAGCATTTT CASSQTGYSNQPQHF 15 . TRBJ1-5 . TRBV18
TGTGCCAGCAGCCACCTGCAAGGGAGGGGGCGGGGCTATGGCTACACCTTC CASSHLQGRGRGYGYTF 17 few TRBJ1-2 TRBD1 TRBV7-2
TGTGCCAGCAGTTACCGAGCGGGGGCCACAGATACGCAGTATTTT CASSYRAGATDTQYF 15 many TRBJ2-3 TRBD2 TRBV6-5
TGCAGCGTTGAATTTGACTATGGCTACACCTTC CSVEFDYGYTF 11 . TRBJ1-2 . TRBV29-1
TGCGCCAGCAGTGAGTCAATGGCCCAGTACTTC CASSESMAQYF 11 few TRBJ2-5 . TRBV10-2
TGTGCCATCAGTGACGGCTGGGGGACCCAGTACTTC CAISDGWGTQYF 12 few TRBJ2-5 . TRBV10-3
TGTGCCAGCAGCTTGGTCCCCGGGGCTTACCAAGAGACCCAGTACTTC CASSLVPGAYQETQYF 16 once TRBJ2-5 . TRBV5-5
TGTGCCAGCAGCCCAAAGAGATTAGCGGGGAGGAATGAGCAGTTCTTC CASSPKRLAGRNEQFF 16 . TRBJ2-1 TRBD2 TRBV12-3/TRBV12-4
TGTGCCACCAGCAAACACGGAATCTACGAGCAGTACTTC CATSKHGIYEQYF 13 . TRBJ2-7 . TRBV15
TGTGCCTGGAGTCTCCCTTCCGGGGGGGCGAGAGATACGCAGTATTTT CAWSLPSGGARDTQYF 16 . TRBJ2-3 TRBD2 TRBV30
TGTGCCAGCAGCTTGGGGGGACAGGGCTACTCCTACGAGCAGTACTTC CASSLGGQGYSYEQYF 16 . TRBJ2-7 TRBD1 TRBV11-2
TGCAGTGCAGAGGACAGGCACGGGTTAGGTGGCGGGGAGCTGTTTTTT CSAEDRHGLGGGELFF 16 . TRBJ2-2 TRBD1 TRBV20-1
TGTGCCATCTTGACAGGGCTGAACACTGAAGCTTTCTTT CAILTGLNTEAFF 13 . TRBJ1-1 TRBD1 TRBV10-3
TGCGCCAGCAGCTTGGTCCTCCTCAGGGGGCCTCAGGGCGAGCAGTACTTC CASSLVLLRGPQGEQYF 17 . TRBJ2-7 TRBD1 TRBV5-1
TGTGCCAGCAGCCCGGGGACTAGCGGGGGGGCCCGTGTGGAGACCCAGTACTTC CASSPGTSGGARVETQYF 18 . TRBJ2-5 TRBD2 TRBV7-3
TGTGCCAGCAGTTTCCTCGGGAACTCGCTCACCCAGTACTTC CASSFLGNSLTQYF 14 . TRBJ2-5 . TRBV28
TGTGCCAGCAGCAAAGGAGAAGGGGACACCACAGATACGCAGTATTTT CASSKGEGDTTDTQYF 16 . TRBJ2-3 . TRBV21-1
TGCAGTGCTAGAGATCGGAGGGACCCAAACACTGAAGCTTTCTTT CSARDRRDPNTEAFF 15 . TRBJ1-1 . TRBV20-1
TGTGCCAGTAGTGCGAGCAATCGTGGCTACACCTTC CASSASNRGYTF 12 once TRBJ1-2 . TRBV19